The 21 T cell receptor beta chains below all came from one sample that was sequenced in a study of CD8 T cells in Susac syndrome. Roughly 0.45 to 1 ug RNA was reverse transcribed with random hexamers. From the immunoSEQ multiplex PCR reads, TCRdb called clonotypes with MiXCR, one entry per CDR3 protein. The data contain around 200,000 distinct CDR3 sequences, over 85% of them seen just once; the ten biggest clones take up under 0.12%. Material for sequencing was CD4+ T cells from PBMCs. Source of these receptors: a human donor in good health.

The chain employs TRBV3-1 and TRBJ2-5; 8 positions agree with TRBD2. This CDR3 comprises 15 residues. Losses at the gene ends were 4 bases for V and 1 base for J; bases not matched to a gene: 5. Germline V gene lookup returns CDR1 LGHDT and CDR2 YNNKEL (reference sequence). CDR3 residues: CASSLGLAFQETQYF. The CDR3 DNA reads TGTGCCAGCAGCCTAGGACTAGCCTTCCAAGAGACCCAGTACTTC.

A single count supports this clonotype. The chain joins TRBV20-1 to TRBJ1-4; a weak D match, TRBD1 (6 bases). Germline CDR1 is DFQATT and CDR2 is SNEGSKA (reference sequence). V was shortened by 1 base and J by 6 bases, with 21 bases between the two germline ends. The CDR3 is 17 residues long. The CDR3: CSARANPRGPFDEKLFF. CDR3 DNA: TGCAGTGCTAGAGCCAACCCCAGGGGCCCCTTTGATGAAAAACTGTTTTTT.

Note on this clonotype: One end of the junction varies from germline; a read error may be responsible. The chain recombines TRBV7-7 with TRBJ2-1, with D possibly being TRBD1 (5 bases). Per germline, CDR1 SSHAT and CDR2 FNYEAQ (reference sequence). The CDR3 is 14 amino acids. CDR3: CASSLERTHNEQFF. The CDR3 DNA follows: TGTGCTAGCAGCTTAGAGAGGACACACAATGAGCAGTTCTTC.

The gene calls are TRBV29-1 and TRBJ2-7; D unclear. The CDR3 length is 13 residues. The germline V and J ends were trimmed by 0 bases and 6 bases, with 12 bases remaining between them. Germline lookup yields CDR1 SQVTM and CDR2 ANQGSEA. CDR3 nucleotide sequence: TGCAGCGTTGAAGATCCGGGCATCCCCGAGCAGTACTTC. Residues: CSVEDPGIPEQYF.

V gene TRBV5-1 combines with J gene TRBJ1-1, with TRBD1 as a possible D gene (6 bases). V gave up 3 bases and J gave up 5 bases, with 17 bases separating them. Germline values: CDR1 SGHRS, CDR2 YFSETQ. There are 15 residues in the CDR3. The CDR3 coding sequence is TGCGCCAGCAGCTCCAGGGGCAGGGTAGAAACTGAAGCTTTCTTT. Amino acid sequence: CASSSRGRVETEAFF. The variable domain in full, with the rest retrieved from reference TRBV5-1 and TRBJ1-1, is KAGVTQTPRYLIKTRGQQVTLSCSPISGHRSVSWYQQTPGQGLQFLFEYFSETQRNKGNFPGRFSGRQFSNSRSEMNVSTLELGDSALYLCASSSRGRVETEAFFGQGTRLTVV.

J is TRBJ1-2 and V is TRBV7-9; D might be TRBD1 (5 bases). V was shortened by 1 base and J by 7 bases, with 16 bases between the two germline ends. Germline V gene sequence: CDR1 SEHNR, CDR2 FQNEAQ (reference sequence). The CDR3 runs to 15 residues. CDR3 loop: CASSLGAREGRGYTF. CDR3 DNA sequence: TGTGCCAGCAGCTTAGGGGCCAGGGAGGGACGTGGCTACACCTTC.

This chain joins TRBV29-1 and TRBJ2-7, with D perhaps given as TRBD1 or TRBD2 (5 bases each). Trimming left V 5 bases short and J 3 bases short, with 14 bases between. The CDR3 is 13 residues long. The V gene's germline CDR1 is SQVTM and CDR2 ANQGSEA. CDR3 sequence (DNA): TGCAGCGTTTCGGGGACGGCGGGCTACGAGCAGTACTTC. It translates to CSVSGTAGYEQYF.

The chain joins TRBV6-4 to TRBJ1-1; D is uncertain. V was cut by 4 bases and J by 0 bases, with 6 bases left in between. Germline-derived CDR1 and CDR2 are MRHNA and SNTAGT. The CDR3 spans 13 residues. CDR3 nucleotide sequence: TGTGCCAGCAGTGTCCGACTGAACACTGAAGCTTTCTTT. Protein product: CASSVRLNTEAFF.

The V call is TRBV5-4, the J call TRBJ2-7, with 14 bases matching TRBD2. V shed 3 bases and J 2 bases; nucleotides not matched to a gene: 4. The CDR3 length is 16 residues. Germline loops: CDR1 SGHNT, CDR2 YYREEE (reference sequence). The CDR3 loop is CASSSGLAGGTYEQYF. CDR3 sequence (DNA): TGTGCCAGCAGCTCCGGACTAGCGGGGGGAACCTACGAGCAGTACTTC.

The V gene is TRBV4-3, the J gene TRBJ1-1; the D is unclear. Germline V lookup: CDR1 LGHNA, CDR2 YSLEER. The CDR3 spans 16 residues. V dropped 4 bases and J dropped 3 bases, with 18 bases sitting between them. CDR3 in amino acids: CASSPGSTTVDTEAFF. The CDR3 DNA is TGCGCCAGCAGCCCGGGGTCGACGACCGTGGACACTGAAGCTTTCTTT.

The chain is built from TRBV27 and TRBJ2-7; D is undetermined. Looked up from germline, CDR1 is MNHEY and CDR2 is SMNVEV (reference sequence). CDR3 size: 13 residues. The V gene lost 11 bases and the J gene lost 3 bases, with 17 bases spanning the gap. The CDR3 loop reads CAPLMEKSYEQYV. CDR3 in DNA: TGTGCCCCGTTGATGGAGAAAAGCTACGAGCAGTACGTC.

The chain couples TRBV20-1 to TRBJ1-4; unclear D gene. Germline V lookup: CDR1 DFQATT, CDR2 SNEGSKA (reference sequence). CDR3 size: 12 residues. The V gene lost 2 bases and the J gene lost 8 bases, with 9 bases spanning the gap. The CDR3 protein is CSARTGSEKLFF. CDR3 coding DNA: TGCAGTGCTAGAACGGGAAGCGAAAAACTGTTTTTT.

This clonotype appeared once. The chain joins TRBV30 to TRBJ1-1; D unclear. The V gene's germline CDR1 is GTSNPN and CDR2 SVGIG (reference sequence). The germline V and J ends were trimmed by 3 bases and 1 base, with 6 bases remaining between them. CDR3 size: 12 residues. For the CDR3, the DNA is TGTGCCTGGAGGCAGGAGAACACTGAAGCTTTCTTT. Translated, it gives CAWRQENTEAFF. Filled out from reference TRBV30 and TRBJ1-1, the complete variable domain reads SQTIHQWPATLVQPVGSPLSLECTVEGTSNPNLYWYRQAAGRGLQLLFYSVGIGQISSEVPQNLSASRPQDRQFILSSKKLLLSDSGFYLCAWRQENTEAFFGQGTRLTVV.

The chain uses TRBV12-3 or TRBV12-4 and TRBJ1-2; D is unclear. The V gene lost 5 bases and the J gene lost 8 bases, with 18 bases spanning the gap. The CDR3 contains 14 residues. This CDR3 reads CASSKIDTAFGYTF. The CDR3 nucleotides are TGTGCCAGCAGTAAGATAGACACTGCCTTCGGCTACACCTTC.

J is TRBJ1-1 and V is TRBV29-1; possible D gene TRBD1, 5 bases. Germline V gene data show CDR1 as SQVTM and CDR2 as ANQGSEA. Trimming stripped 1 base from V and 2 bases from J, with 8 bases between. The CDR3 has 13 amino acids. CDR3 region: CSVEVGTNTEAFF. The DNA for the CDR3 is TGCAGCGTTGAAGTTGGGACTAACACTGAAGCTTTCTTT.

The chain uses TRBV3-1 and TRBJ2-1; 7 bases match TRBD2. Germline CDR1 is LGHDT and CDR2 is YNNKEL (reference sequence). This CDR3 spans 15 amino acids. The ends lost 4 bases at V and 7 bases at J; junction bases unmatched: 10. The CDR3 nucleotides read TGTGCCAGCAGCCGGACCGAGACTAGCCCAAATGAGCAGTTCTTC. This encodes CASSRTETSPNEQFF.

This sequence joins TRBV20-1 and TRBJ1-1; weak D call: TRBD1 (6 bases). The V and J ends lost 3 bases and 1 base respectively, with 12 bases between them. The length of the CDR3 is 14 residues. Germline CDR1 and CDR2: DFQATT and SNEGSKA (reference sequence). CDR3 amino acids: CSASTKQGNTEAFF. DNA for the CDR3: TGCAGTGCTAGCACCAAACAGGGGAACACTGAAGCTTTCTTT.

The chain recombines TRBV29-1 with TRBJ1-4, with 7 bases identical to TRBD1. Germline V gene data show CDR1 as SQVTM and CDR2 as ANQGSEA. After removal of 7 bases from V and 8 bases from J, the junction contained 10 bases not matched to a gene. This CDR3 spans 13 amino acids. The CDR3 region is CSGRQGDGEKLFF. Written as DNA, the CDR3 is TGCAGCGGCAGACAGGGAGACGGCGAAAAACTGTTTTTT.

The genes are TRBV29-1 and TRBJ1-2; no firm D call. Trimming removed 4 bases at V and 4 bases at J, with 13 bases between. From germline, CDR1 is SQVTM and CDR2 ANQGSEA. The length of the CDR3 is 13 residues. CDR3 residues: CSVGEAESYGYTF. The CDR3 DNA sequence: TGCAGCGTTGGAGAAGCTGAGTCCTATGGCTACACCTTC.

The J gene is TRBJ1-2, the V gene TRBV9; D possibly corresponds to TRBD1 (5 bases). CDR1 and CDR2 from the germline V gene are SGDLS and YYNGEE. The CDR3 totals 15 residues. The V gene lost 0 bases and the J gene lost 5 bases, with 14 bases spanning the gap. CDR3 nucleotide sequence: TGTGCCAGCAGCGTAGACGTGGGGGGAGGGTATGGCTACACCTTC. Translated: CASSVDVGGGYGYTF.

This clonotype appeared a single time. V usage is TRBV9 and J usage is TRBJ1-1; D possibly corresponds to TRBD1 (5 bases). Trimming shortened V by 4 bases and J by 11 bases, and 18 bases separated the two germline ends. The CDR3 totals 13 residues. Germline CDR1 SGDLS, CDR2 YYNGEE. In DNA form, the CDR3 reads TGTGCCAGCAGCAACCTCGAGGGGCTTGGGGCTTTCTTT. Translation gives CASSNLEGLGAFF. The whole variable domain, filled in from reference TRBV9 and TRBJ1-1, reads DSGVTQTPKHLITATGQRVTLRCSPRSGDLSVYWYQQSLDQGLQFLIQYYNGEERAKGNILERFSAQQFPDLHSELNLSSLELGDSALYFCASSNLEGLGAFFGQGTRLTVV.